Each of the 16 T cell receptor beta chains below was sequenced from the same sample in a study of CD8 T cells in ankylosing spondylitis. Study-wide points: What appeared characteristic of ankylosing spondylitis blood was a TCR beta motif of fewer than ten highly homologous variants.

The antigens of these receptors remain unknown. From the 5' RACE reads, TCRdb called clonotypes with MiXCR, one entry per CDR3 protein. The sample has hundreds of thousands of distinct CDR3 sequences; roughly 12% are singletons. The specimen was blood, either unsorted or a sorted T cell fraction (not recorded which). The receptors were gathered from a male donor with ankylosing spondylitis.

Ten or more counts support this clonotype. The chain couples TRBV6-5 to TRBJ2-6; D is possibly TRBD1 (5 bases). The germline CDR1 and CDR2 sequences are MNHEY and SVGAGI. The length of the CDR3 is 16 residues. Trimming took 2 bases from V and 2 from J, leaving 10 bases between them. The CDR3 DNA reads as TGTGCCAGCAGTTACCGATGGACACCTGGGGCCAACGTCCTGACTTTC. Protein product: CASSYRWTPGANVLTF.

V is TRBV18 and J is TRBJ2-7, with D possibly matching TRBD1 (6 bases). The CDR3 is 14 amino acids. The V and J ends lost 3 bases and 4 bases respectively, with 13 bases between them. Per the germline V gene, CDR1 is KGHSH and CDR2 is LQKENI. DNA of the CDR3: TGTGCCAGCTCACCCCAGGGGAGAACTTACGAGCAGTACTTC. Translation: CASSPQGRTYEQYF.

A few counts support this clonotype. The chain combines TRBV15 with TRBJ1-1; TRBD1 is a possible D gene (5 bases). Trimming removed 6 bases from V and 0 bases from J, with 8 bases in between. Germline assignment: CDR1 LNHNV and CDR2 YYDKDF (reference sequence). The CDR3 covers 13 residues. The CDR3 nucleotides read TGTGCCACCAGGTCAGGGCTGAACACTGAAGCTTTCTTT. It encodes CATRSGLNTEAFF.

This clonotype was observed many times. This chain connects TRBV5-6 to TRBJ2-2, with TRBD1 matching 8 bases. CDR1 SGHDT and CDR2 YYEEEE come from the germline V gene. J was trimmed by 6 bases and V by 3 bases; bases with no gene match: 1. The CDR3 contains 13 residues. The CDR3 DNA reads TGTGCCAGCAGCTGGACAGGGCCCGGGGAGCTGTTTTTT. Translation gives CASSWTGPGELFF.

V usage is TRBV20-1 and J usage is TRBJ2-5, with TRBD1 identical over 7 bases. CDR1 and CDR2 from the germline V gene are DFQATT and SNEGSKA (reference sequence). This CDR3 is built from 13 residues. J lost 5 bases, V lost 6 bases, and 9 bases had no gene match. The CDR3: CSAVLTGDETQYF. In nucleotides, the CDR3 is TGCAGTGCCGTTCTAACAGGGGACGAGACCCAGTACTTC.

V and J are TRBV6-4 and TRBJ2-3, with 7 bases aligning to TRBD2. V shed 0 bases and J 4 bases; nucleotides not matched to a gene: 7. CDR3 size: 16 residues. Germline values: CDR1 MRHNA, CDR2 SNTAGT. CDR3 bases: TGTGCCAGCAGTGACTCTCGCGGGGGTTTGCCAGATACGCAGTATTTT. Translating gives CASSDSRGGLPDTQYF.

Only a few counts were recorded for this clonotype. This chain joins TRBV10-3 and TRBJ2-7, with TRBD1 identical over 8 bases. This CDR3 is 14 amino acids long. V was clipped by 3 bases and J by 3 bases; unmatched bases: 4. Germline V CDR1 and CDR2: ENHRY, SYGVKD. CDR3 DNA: TGTGCCATCAGTGACTCGGGACAGGACTACGAGCAGTACTTC. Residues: CAISDSGQDYEQYF.

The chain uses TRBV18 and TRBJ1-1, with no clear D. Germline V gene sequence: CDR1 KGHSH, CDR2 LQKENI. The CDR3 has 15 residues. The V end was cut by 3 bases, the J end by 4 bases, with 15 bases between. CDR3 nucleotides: TGTGCCAGCTCACCGAGAAACAGCCGGGGCACTGAAGCTTTCTTT. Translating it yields CASSPRNSRGTEAFF.

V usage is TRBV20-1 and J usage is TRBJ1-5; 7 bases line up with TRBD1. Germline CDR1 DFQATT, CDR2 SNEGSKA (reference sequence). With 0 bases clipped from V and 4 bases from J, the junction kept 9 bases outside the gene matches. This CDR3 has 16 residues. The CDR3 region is CSARDRRAGGNQPQHF. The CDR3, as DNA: TGCAGTGCTAGAGATCGAAGGGCAGGGGGGAATCAGCCCCAGCATTTT.

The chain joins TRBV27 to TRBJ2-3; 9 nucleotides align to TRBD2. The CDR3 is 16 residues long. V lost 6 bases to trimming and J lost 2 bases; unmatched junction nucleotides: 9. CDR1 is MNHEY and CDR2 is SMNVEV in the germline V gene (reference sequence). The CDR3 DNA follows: TGTGCCAGCAGAGGTATAGCGGGAGTGCACACAGATACGCAGTATTTT. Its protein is CASRGIAGVHTDTQYF.

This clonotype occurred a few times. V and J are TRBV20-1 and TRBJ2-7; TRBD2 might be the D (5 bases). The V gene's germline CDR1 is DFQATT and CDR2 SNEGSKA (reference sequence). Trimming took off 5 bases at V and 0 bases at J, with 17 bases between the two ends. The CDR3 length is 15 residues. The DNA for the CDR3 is TGCAGTGCTGTAAGCCAGGACTGGAGCTCCTACGAGCAGTACTTC. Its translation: CSAVSQDWSSYEQYF.

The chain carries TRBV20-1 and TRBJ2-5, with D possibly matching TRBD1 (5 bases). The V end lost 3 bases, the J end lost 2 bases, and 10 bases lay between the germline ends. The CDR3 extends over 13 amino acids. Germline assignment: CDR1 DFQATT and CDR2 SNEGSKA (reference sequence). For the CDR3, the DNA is TGCAGTGCTAGCTACAGGAATCAAGAGACCCAGTACTTC. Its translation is CSASYRNQETQYF.

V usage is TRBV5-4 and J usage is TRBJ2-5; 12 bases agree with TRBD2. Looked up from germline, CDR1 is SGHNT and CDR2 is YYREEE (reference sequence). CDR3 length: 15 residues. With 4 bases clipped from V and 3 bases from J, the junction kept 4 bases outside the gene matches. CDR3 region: CASSRTSGTEETQYF. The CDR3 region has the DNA TGTGCCAGCAGCCGGACTAGCGGGACCGAAGAGACCCAGTACTTC.

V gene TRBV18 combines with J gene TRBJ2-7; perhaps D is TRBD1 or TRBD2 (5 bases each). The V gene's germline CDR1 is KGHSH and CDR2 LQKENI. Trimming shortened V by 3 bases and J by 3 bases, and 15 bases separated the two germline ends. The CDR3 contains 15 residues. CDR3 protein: CASSPTSGTDYEQYF. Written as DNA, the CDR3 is TGTGCCAGCTCACCGACGTCCGGGACGGACTACGAGCAGTACTTC.

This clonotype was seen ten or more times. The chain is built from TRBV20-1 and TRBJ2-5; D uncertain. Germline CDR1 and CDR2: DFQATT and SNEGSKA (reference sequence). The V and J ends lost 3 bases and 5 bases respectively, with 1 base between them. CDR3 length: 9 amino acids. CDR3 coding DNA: TGCAGTGCTAGGGAGACCCAGTACTTC. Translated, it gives CSARETQYF.

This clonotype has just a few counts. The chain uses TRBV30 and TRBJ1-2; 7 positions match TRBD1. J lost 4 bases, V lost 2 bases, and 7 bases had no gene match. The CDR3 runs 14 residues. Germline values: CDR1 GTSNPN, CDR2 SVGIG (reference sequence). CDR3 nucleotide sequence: TGTGCCTGGAGTCCCCTAGACAGGGCCTATGGCTACACCTTC. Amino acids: CAWSPLDRAYGYTF.